This T cell receptor (beta chain) was sequenced during a study of T cells in Graves' hyperthyroidism and ophthalmopathy. Study conclusions and caveats: Most clonotypes that expanded in the thyroid above 0.001 also showed up in blood.

RNA transcripts provided the source from which TCR beta CDR3 regions were amplified. The study used the HTBI primer set for a first-round RT-PCR of the TCR CDR3. TCRdb recomputed calls from the multiplex PCR reads with MiXCR, one row per CDR3 protein. The sample lists hundreds of thousands of distinct CDR3 sequences; approximately 14% were seen once. Diagnostic decisions used clinical symptoms, serum thyroxine and TRAb, thyroid ultrasound and orbital computed tomography. In germline, CDR1 is SGHVS, CDR2 FQNEAQ. With V trimmed by 4 bases and J by 5 bases, 6 bases remained unmatched. The CDR3 is made up of 16 amino acids. For this clonotype: Its specificity is unknown. Given a much more abundant clone one base away, this may be a read error. Because the CDR3 is missing its conserved closing phenylalanine or tryptophan, this is likely a read error.

The J gene is TRBJ2-5, the V gene TRBV7-8; 14 bases fit TRBD2. The sample was blood. The sequence came from a woman younger than 35 with Graves' hyperthyroidism. The CDR3 DNA is TGTGCCAGCAGCTCGGGACTAGCGGGAGAGTGGGAGACCCAGTACATC. Its protein is CASSSGLAGEWETQYI.